This entry lists 6 T cell receptor beta chains sequenced from one sample in a study of T cell changes during pregnancy in multiple sclerosis. Libraries were prepared by immunoSEQ multiplex PCR; TCRdb keeps only in-frame clonotypes and omits some of them. The data contain approximately 58,000 clones, roughly 90% of them singletons. The sample was CD4+ T cells from peripheral blood mononuclear cells, taken after pregnancy. Receptor source: a female donor in good health, enrolled as a control in a pregnancy study.

The rearrangement joins TRBV9 to TRBJ2-7; 12 nucleotides align to TRBD2. Looked up from germline, CDR1 is SGDLS and CDR2 is YYNGEE. With V trimmed by 4 bases and J by 6 bases, 8 bases remained unmatched. The CDR3 runs to 15 residues. The CDR3 sequence: CASSSTGTSGREQYF. The CDR3 DNA reads as TGTGCCAGCAGCAGTACCGGGACTAGCGGGCGCGAGCAGTACTTC.

The CDR3 nucleotides read TGTGCCTGGAGTCTAGAGCGGGGTTCCTACGAGCAGTACTTC. Translating it yields CAWSLERGSYEQYF. V and J are TRBV30 and TRBJ2-7, with TRBD2 matching over 7 bases. CDR1 and CDR2 from the germline V gene are GTSNPN and SVGIG (reference sequence). The CDR3 is 14 amino acids. After removal of 2 bases from V and 1 base from J, the junction contained 5 bases not matched to a gene.

The chain recombines TRBV15 with TRBJ2-2, with TRBD2 matching 14 bases. The CDR3 has 17 residues. The ends lost 3 bases at V and 4 bases at J; junction bases unmatched: 4. In germline, CDR1 is LNHNV, CDR2 YYDKDF (reference sequence). The DNA for the CDR3 is TGTGCCACCAGCAGCCGGACTAGCGGGGGGTCCACCGGGGAGCTGTTTTTT. Protein sequence: CATSSRTSGGSTGELFF.

CDR3 sequence (DNA): TGTGCCTGGAGTGTTTTTGCGGGGAGCTACGAGCAGTACTTC. Protein: CAWSVFAGSYEQYF. This rearrangement joins TRBV30 to TRBJ2-7, with a weak D call TRBD2 (6 bases). Germline assignment: CDR1 GTSNPN and CDR2 SVGIG (reference sequence). Trimming took 0 bases from V and 3 from J, leaving 12 bases between them. The CDR3 consists of 14 residues.

This chain joins TRBV18 and TRBJ2-7; 7 bases are a match to TRBD2. Germline lookup yields CDR1 KGHSH and CDR2 LQKENI. V shed 8 bases and J 4 bases; nucleotides not matched to a gene: 8. This CDR3 contains 13 residues. CDR3 in amino acids: CASQLGGSYEQYF. The CDR3 nucleotides read TGTGCCAGCCAGCTCGGGGGGTCTTACGAGCAGTACTTC.

This rearrangement joins TRBV6-5 to TRBJ2-5; unclear D gene. Looked up from germline, CDR1 is MNHEY and CDR2 is SVGAGI. The CDR3 is 14 residues long. V was clipped by 3 bases and J by 0 bases, with 8 bases between them. The DNA of the CDR3 is TGTGCCAGCAGTTATGAGAGTTACCAAGAGACCCAGTACTTC. This codes for CASSYESYQETQYF.